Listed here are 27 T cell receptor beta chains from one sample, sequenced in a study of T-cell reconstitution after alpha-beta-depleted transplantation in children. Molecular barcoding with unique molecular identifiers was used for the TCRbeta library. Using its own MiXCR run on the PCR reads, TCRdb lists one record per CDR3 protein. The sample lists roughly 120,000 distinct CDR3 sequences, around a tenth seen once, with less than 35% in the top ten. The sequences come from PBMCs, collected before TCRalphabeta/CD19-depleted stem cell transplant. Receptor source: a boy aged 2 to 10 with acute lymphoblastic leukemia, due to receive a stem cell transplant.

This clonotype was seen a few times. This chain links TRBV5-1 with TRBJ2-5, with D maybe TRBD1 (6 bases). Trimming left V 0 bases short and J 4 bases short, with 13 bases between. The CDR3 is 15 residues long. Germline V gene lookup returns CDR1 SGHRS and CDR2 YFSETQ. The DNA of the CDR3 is TGCGCCAGCAGCTTGGTGCCGGTAGGGGGAGAGACCCAGTACTTC. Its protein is CASSLVPVGGETQYF.

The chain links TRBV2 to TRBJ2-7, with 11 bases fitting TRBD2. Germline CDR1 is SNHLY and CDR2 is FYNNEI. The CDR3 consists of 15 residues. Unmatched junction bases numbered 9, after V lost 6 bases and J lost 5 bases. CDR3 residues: CASRATSGSSNEQYF. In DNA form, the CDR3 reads TGTGCCAGCAGGGCCACTAGCGGGAGTTCCAACGAGCAGTACTTC.

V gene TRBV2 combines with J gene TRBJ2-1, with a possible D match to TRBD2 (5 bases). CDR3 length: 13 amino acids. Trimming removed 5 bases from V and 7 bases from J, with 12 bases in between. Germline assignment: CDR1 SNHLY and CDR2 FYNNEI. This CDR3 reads CASSPTRENEQFF. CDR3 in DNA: TGTGCCAGCAGTCCTACCCGGGAAAATGAGCAGTTCTTC.

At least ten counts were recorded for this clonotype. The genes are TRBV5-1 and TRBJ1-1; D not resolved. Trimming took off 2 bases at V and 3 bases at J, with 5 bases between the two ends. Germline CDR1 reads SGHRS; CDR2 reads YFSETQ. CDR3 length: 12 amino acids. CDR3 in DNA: TGCGCCAGCAGCTTACGGGACACTGAAGCTTTCTTT. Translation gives CASSLRDTEAFF.

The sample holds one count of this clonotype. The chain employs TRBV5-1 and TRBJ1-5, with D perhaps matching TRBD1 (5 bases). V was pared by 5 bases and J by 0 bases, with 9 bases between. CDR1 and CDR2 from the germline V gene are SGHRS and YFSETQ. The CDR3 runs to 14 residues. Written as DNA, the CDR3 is TGCGCCAGCAGTCCTACAGGTAGCAATCAGCCCCAGCATTTT. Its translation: CASSPTGSNQPQHF. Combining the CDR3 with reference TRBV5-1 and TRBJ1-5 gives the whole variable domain KAGVTQTPRYLIKTRGQQVTLSCSPISGHRSVSWYQQTPGQGLQFLFEYFSETQRNKGNFPGRFSGRQFSNSRSEMNVSTLELGDSALYLCASSPTGSNQPQHFGDGTRLSIL.

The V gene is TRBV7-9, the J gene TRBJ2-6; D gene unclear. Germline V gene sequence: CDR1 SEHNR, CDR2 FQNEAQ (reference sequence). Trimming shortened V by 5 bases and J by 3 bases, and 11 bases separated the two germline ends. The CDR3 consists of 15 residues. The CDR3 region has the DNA TGTGCCAGCAGCCCCGGGCCCTTTGGGGCCAACGTCCTGACTTTC. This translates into CASSPGPFGANVLTF.

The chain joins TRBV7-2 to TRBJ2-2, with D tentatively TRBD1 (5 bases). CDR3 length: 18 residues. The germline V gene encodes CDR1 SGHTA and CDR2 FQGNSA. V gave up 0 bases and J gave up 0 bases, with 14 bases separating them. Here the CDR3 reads CASSLALGRSSNTGELFF. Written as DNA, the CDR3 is TGTGCCAGCAGCTTAGCGCTGGGGCGGAGTTCGAACACCGGGGAGCTGTTTTTT.

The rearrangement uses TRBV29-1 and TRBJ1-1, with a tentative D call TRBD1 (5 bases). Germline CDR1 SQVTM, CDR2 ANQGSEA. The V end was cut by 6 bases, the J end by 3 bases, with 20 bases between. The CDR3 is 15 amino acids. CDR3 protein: CSVHLRGFVDTEAFF. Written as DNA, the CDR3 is TGCAGCGTCCACCTACGGGGGTTCGTGGACACTGAAGCTTTCTTT.

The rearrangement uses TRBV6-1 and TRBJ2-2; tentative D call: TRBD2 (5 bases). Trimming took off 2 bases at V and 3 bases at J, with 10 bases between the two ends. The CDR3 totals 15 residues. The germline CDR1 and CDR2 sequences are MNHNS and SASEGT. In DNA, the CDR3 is TGTGCCAGCAGTGAATACCCGGGGTACACCGGGGAGCTGTTTTTT. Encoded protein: CASSEYPGYTGELFF.

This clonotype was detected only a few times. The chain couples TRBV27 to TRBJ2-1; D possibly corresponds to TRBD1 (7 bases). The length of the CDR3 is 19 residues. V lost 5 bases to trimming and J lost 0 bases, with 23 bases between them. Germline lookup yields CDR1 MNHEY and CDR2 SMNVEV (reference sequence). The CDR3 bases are TGTGCCAGCAGTCTCAAATTCAGGGGGGAGTTCAACTCCTACAATGAGCAGTTCTTC. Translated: CASSLKFRGEFNSYNEQFF.

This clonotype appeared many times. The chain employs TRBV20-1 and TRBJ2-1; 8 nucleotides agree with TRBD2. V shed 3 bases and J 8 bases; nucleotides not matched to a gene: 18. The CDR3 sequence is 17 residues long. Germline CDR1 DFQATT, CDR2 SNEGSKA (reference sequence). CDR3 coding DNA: TGCAGTGCTAGGCACGTTCGGGAGGGCCCTCATAGGGATGAGCAGTTCTTC. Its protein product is CSARHVREGPHRDEQFF.

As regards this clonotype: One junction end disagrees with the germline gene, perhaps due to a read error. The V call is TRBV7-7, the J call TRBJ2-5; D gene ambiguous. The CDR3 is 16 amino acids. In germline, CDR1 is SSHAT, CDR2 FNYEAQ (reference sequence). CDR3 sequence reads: CASSPGPARNQETQYF. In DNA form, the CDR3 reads TGTGCTAGCAGCCCCGGGCCCGCCCGAAACCAAGAGACCCAGTACTTC.

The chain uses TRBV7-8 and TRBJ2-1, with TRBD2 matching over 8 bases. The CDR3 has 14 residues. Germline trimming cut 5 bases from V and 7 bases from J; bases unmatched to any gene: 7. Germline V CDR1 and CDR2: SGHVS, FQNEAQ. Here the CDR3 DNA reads TGTGCCAGCAGCGTGGGGACTAGGGGTAATGAGCAGTTCTTC. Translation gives CASSVGTRGNEQFF.

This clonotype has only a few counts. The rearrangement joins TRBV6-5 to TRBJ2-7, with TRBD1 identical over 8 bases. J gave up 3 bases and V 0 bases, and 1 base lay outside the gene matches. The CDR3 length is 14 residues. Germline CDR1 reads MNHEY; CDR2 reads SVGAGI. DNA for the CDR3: TGTGCCAGCAGTTACTCAGGGACAGGCTACGAGCAGTACTTC. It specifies CASSYSGTGYEQYF.

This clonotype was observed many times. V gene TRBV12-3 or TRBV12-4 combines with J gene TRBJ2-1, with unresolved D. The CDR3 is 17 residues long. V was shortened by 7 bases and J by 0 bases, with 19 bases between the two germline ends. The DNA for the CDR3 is TGTGCCAGCACTTTCCTTGGGGTGCCAAGCTCCTACAATGAGCAGTTCTTC. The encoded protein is CASTFLGVPSSYNEQFF.

CDR3 sequence reads: CASSSLADTQYF. DNA of the CDR3: TGTGCCAGCAGCTCACTGGCAGATACGCAGTATTTT. This sequence joins TRBV28 and TRBJ2-3; D unresolved. V was shortened by 6 bases and J by 4 bases, with 8 bases between the two germline ends. Germline lookup yields CDR1 MDHEN and CDR2 SYDVKM. The CDR3 consists of 12 residues.

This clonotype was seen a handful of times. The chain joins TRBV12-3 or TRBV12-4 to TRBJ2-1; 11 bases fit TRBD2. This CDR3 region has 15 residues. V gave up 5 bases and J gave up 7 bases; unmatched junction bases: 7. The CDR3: CASSLTSGSRNEQFF. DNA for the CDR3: TGTGCCAGCAGTCTCACTAGCGGGAGTAGAAATGAGCAGTTCTTC.

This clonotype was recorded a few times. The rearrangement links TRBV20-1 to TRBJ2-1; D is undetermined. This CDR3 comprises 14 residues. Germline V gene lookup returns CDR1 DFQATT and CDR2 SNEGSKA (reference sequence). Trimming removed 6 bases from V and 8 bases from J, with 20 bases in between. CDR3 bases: TGCAGTGCATTGAGGCTCGCGCCCTGGCATGAGCAGTTCTTC. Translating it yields CSALRLAPWHEQFF.

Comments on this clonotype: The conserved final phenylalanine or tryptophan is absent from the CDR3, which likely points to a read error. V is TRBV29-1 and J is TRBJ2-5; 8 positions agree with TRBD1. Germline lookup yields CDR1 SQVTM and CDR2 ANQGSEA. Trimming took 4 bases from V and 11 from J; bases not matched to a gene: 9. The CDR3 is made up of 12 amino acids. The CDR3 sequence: CSVGQGPVIQYS. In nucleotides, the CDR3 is TGCAGCGTTGGACAGGGGCCAGTTATTCAGTACTCC.

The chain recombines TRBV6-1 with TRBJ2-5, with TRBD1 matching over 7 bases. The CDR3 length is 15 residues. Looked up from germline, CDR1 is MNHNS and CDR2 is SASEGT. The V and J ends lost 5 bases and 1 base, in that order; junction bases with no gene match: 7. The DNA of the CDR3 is TGTGCCAGCAGTCTTAGACAGGGCTTCCAAGAGACCCAGTACTTC. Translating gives CASSLRQGFQETQYF.

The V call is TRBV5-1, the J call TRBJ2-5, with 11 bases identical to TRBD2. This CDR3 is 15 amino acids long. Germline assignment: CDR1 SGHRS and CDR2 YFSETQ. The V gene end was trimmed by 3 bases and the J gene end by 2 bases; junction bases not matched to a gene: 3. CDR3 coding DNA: TGCGCCAGCAGCTGGGGACTAGCGGCTCAAGAGACCCAGTACTTC. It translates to CASSWGLAAQETQYF.

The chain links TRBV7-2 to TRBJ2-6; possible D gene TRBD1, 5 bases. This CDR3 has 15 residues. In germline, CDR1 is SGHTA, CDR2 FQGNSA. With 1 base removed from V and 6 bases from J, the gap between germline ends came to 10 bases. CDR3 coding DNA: TGTGCCAGCAGCTTAGTCGACAGAGCGGCCAACGTCCTGACTTTC. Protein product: CASSLVDRAANVLTF.

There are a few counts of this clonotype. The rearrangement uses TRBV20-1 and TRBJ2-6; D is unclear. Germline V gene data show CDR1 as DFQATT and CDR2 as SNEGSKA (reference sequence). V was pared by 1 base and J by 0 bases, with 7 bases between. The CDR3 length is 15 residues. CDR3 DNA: TGCAGTGCTAGAGGTCGTAGCTCTGGGGCCAACGTCCTGACTTTC. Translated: CSARGRSSGANVLTF.

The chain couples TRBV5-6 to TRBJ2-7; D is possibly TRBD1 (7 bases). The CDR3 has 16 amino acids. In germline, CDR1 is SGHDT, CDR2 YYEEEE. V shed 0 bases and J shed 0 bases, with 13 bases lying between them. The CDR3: CASSLGRGPSSYEQYF. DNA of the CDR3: TGTGCCAGCAGCTTGGGGAGGGGGCCTTCCTCCTACGAGCAGTACTTC.

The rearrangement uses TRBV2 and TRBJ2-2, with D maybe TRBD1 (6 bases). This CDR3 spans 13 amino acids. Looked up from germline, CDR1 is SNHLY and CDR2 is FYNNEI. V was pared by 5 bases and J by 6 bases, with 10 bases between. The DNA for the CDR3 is TGTGCCAGCAGTCGGACAGTGTCCGGGGAGCTGTTTTTT. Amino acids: CASSRTVSGELFF.

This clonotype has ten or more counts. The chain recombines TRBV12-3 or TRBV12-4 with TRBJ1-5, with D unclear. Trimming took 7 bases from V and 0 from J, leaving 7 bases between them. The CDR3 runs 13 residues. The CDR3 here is CASTLNSNQPQHF. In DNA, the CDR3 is TGTGCCAGCACACTGAATAGCAATCAGCCCCAGCATTTT.

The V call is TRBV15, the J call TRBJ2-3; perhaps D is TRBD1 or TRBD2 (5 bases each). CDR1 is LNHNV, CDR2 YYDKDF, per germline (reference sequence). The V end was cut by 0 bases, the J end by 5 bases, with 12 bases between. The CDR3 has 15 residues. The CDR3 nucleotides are TGTGCCACCAGCAGAGATTACGGGGACGGAGATACGCAGTATTTT. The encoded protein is CATSRDYGDGDTQYF.